This T cell receptor (beta chain) was captured by sequencing in a study of identical twins. CDR1 SGHRS and CDR2 YFSETQ come from the germline V gene. Trimming cost V 7 bases and J 0 bases; bases outside gene matches: 10. The CDR3 runs to 18 residues. In this sample, this clonotype turned up many times. What it binds is not known. TCRdb used MiXCR to reprocess the 5' RACE reads, holding one entry per CDR3 protein. The sample holds some 500,000 distinct CDR3 sequences, approximately 15% seen once. Study-level results: The study drew conclusions from cross-sectional statistical analysis, not from following the same donors. Cord blood's abundant beta clonotypes had fewer insertions, unlike memory repertoires. Models predicted less out-of-frame TCR alpha sharing in monozygotic twins than was found.

This sample was shared with a second study, whose subject was yellow fever vaccine responses in identical twins. That source adds: Twins' vaccine T cell responses reportedly seemed partly convergent and partly personalized.

This TCR came from a young woman in good health. Sequences were obtained from CD4+ T cells sorted from blood. The gene calls are TRBV5-1 and TRBJ2-7; the match to TRBD2 covers 16 bases. CDR3 nucleotide sequence: TGCGCCAGCGCTGGGACTAGCGGGAGGGCTCCGAGCTCCTACGAGCAGTACTTC. This translates into CASAGTSGRAPSSYEQYF.